This T cell receptor beta chain was observed in a study of cytomegalovirus exposure and HLA in healthy donors. In the PCR, 60 Vbeta and 13 Jbeta primers were used. Some clones are missing from TCRdb's copy, which holds only in-frame ones; the method was immunoSEQ multiplex PCR. The profile shows 80,000 to 100,000 clones, 73% of them singletons. Worth noting for this clone: Its antigen is unknown.

Study-level points and caveats: Most TCR beta V segments were productive about 87% or about 30% of the time in an earlier analysis. Within the data, a cluster of highly shared sequence variants was likely a sequencing artifact. In a later analysis, HLA-associated TCR beta chains were more clonally expanded than equally common others. In vitro assays verified that a few CMV-associated chains recognized CMV antigens specifically.

Trimming took off 3 bases at V and 4 bases at J, with 10 bases between the two ends. CDR3 length: 13 residues. In germline, CDR1 is SGHRS, CDR2 YFSETQ. The genes are TRBV5-1 and TRBJ1-2; D uncertain. Sequenced: PBMCs. This receptor was taken from a man in his forties in good health and CMV-seronegative. The CDR3 sequence: CASSSTIVYGYTF. CDR3 nucleotides: TGCGCCAGCAGCTCGACAATCGTCTATGGCTACACCTTC. The variable domain in full, completed from reference TRBV5-1 and TRBJ1-2, reads KAGVTQTPRYLIKTRGQQVTLSCSPISGHRSVSWYQQTPGQGLQFLFEYFSETQRNKGNFPGRFSGRQFSNSRSEMNVSTLELGDSALYLCASSSTIVYGYTFGSGTRLTVV.